This TCR beta chain comes out of a study of cytomegalovirus exposure and HLA in healthy donors. Across the study: Genetic ancestry analysis placed 81% of the 398 donors that were genotyped in the Caucasian-associated cluster. Overall study results and limits: Several top significant clusters appeared, in a later analysis, to be linked to common viral pathogens.

Note on this clone: The antigen is not known.

Primers: 60 Vbeta forward and 13 Jbeta reverse. This table comes from immunoSEQ multiplex PCR, and its TCRdb copy is limited to in-frame clones, with some not included. In the table there are about 140,000 clones, roughly 79% of which are singletons. The CDR3 spans 15 residues. CDR1 SGHNT and CDR2 YYREEE come from the germline V gene (reference sequence). Trimming removed 4 bases from V and 7 bases from J; junction bases left unmatched: 4. Input material: PBMCs. The sequence derives from a man under 40 in good health and CMV-seropositive. The J gene is TRBJ2-4, the V gene TRBV5-4, with 14 bases that match TRBD2. Written as DNA, the CDR3 is TGTGCCAGCAGCAGACTAGCGGGAGGGCAGAACATTCAGTACTTC. It codes for CASSRLAGGQNIQYF.